What follows are 25 T cell receptor beta chains derived from one specimen sequenced in a study of beta chain features in type 1 diabetes. The whole isolated RNA underwent reverse transcription, so sequencing captured expressed TCRB transcripts. Data came from immunoSEQ multiplex PCR; TCRdb stores just in-frame clones and leaves some out. The table lists about 170,000 clones, about 7.8% of them singletons, with roughly 1% in the top ten. General study results and limits: When Type 1 diabetes patients were examined, their TCRB CDR3s proved moderately but significantly shorter in all four CD4+ subsets.

These TCRs' antigens remain unknown. Specimen: central memory CD4+ T cells from blood. The receptor source for this set is a woman aged 40 to 50 with type 1 diabetes.

This clone was found a few times. The V and J genes are TRBV4-2 and TRBJ1-2, with D possibly TRBD1 on 5 matching bases. The CDR3 extends over 12 amino acids. Trimming pared 5 bases from V and 5 bases from J, leaving 9 bases between. CDR1 LGHNA and CDR2 YNFKEQ come from the germline V gene. DNA of the CDR3: TGTGCCAGCAGCTTGGAGGGGTATGGCTACACCTTC. Translated, it gives CASSLEGYGYTF.

This clone was picked up a small number of times. The gene calls are TRBV11-2 and TRBJ2-5; D is unclear. Trimming cost V 5 bases and J 6 bases, with 10 bases left between them. This CDR3 is built from 12 residues. Germline V gene sequence: CDR1 SGHAT, CDR2 FQNNGV. CDR3 nucleotide sequence: TGTGCCAGCAGCAACGAGGCGCAGACCCAGTACTTC. It is translated as CASSNEAQTQYF. Complete variable domain (other parts from reference TRBV11-2 and TRBJ2-5): EAGVAQSPRYKIIEKRQSVAFWCNPISGHATLYWYQQILGQGPKLLIQFQNNGVVDDSQLPKDRFSAERLKGVDSTLKIQPAKLEDSAVYLCASSNEAQTQYFGPGTRLLVL.

The chain links TRBV6-6 to TRBJ1-2, with a weak D call TRBD1 (6 bases). CDR3 length equals 12 residues. Germline CDR1 is MNHNY and CDR2 is SVGAGI (reference sequence). Between the trimmed V and J ends, which lost 6 bases and 6 bases, there was a span of 11 bases. CDR3 nucleotide sequence: TGTGCCAGCAGCGTACAGGGAAATGGCTACACCTTC. It specifies CASSVQGNGYTF.

This clone was seen a few times. The gene calls are TRBV7-9 and TRBJ1-6; the match to TRBD1 covers 7 bases. Germline loops: CDR1 SEHNR, CDR2 FQNEAQ (reference sequence). CDR3 size: 13 residues. Trimming removed 7 bases from V and 7 bases from J; junction bases left unmatched: 4. The chain's CDR3 is CASTLRGNSPLHF. The CDR3 DNA reads as TGTGCCAGCACCCTCAGGGGGAATTCACCCCTCCACTTT.

The chain couples TRBV2 to TRBJ1-2; possibly TRBD1 for D (6 bases). The V and J ends lost 7 bases and 8 bases respectively, with 11 bases between them. Germline CDR1 SNHLY, CDR2 FYNNEI. This CDR3 spans 11 amino acids. The CDR3: CASMAQGGYTF. The CDR3 nucleotides read TGTGCCAGCATGGCCCAGGGGGGCTACACCTTC. Drawing the rest from reference TRBV2 and TRBJ1-2, the complete variable domain is EPEVTQTPSHQVTQMGQEVILRCVPISNHLYFYWYRQILGQKVEFLVSFYNNEISEKSEIFDDQFSVERPDGSNFTLKIRSTKLEDSAMYFCASMAQGGYTFGSGTRLTVV.

This sequence joins TRBV19 and TRBJ1-6; the D gene is possibly TRBD1 (6 bases). Trimming cost V 7 bases and J 9 bases, with 16 bases left between them. The germline V gene has CDR1 LNHDA and CDR2 SQIVND (reference sequence). The CDR3 is 14 amino acids. Here the CDR3 reads CASTPGGRSSPLHF. The CDR3 DNA reads as TGTGCCAGTACCCCTGGGGGCCGGAGTTCACCCCTCCACTTT.

The rearrangement links TRBV5-1 to TRBJ2-7, with D maybe TRBD1 (6 bases). The length of the CDR3 is 15 residues. The germline CDR1 and CDR2 sequences are SGHRS and YFSETQ. Trimming cost V 2 bases and J 7 bases, with 19 bases left between them. Here the CDR3 DNA reads TGCGCCAGCAGCTTCACCGGGACACTGGAAGGGGAGCAGTACTTC. This encodes CASSFTGTLEGEQYF.

The chain couples TRBV4-3 to TRBJ2-7; the D gene is possibly TRBD1 (6 bases). Germline V gene sequence: CDR1 LGHNA, CDR2 YSLEER. Trimming removed 2 bases at V and 4 bases at J, with 9 bases between. The CDR3 has 13 residues. The CDR3 DNA sequence: TGCGCCAGCAGCCAACAACAGGGATACGAGCAGTACTTC. This gives the protein CASSQQQGYEQYF.

This clone was counted only a few times. This CDR3 is also generated by other DNA sequences in the sample. The chain has TRBV27 and TRBJ2-3, with 9 bases that match TRBD1. V lost 0 bases and J lost 6; bases outside the gene matches: 4. This CDR3 has 15 residues. Germline V lookup: CDR1 MNHEY, CDR2 SMNVEV (reference sequence). CDR3 in amino acids: CASSLSGTGTDTQYF. The CDR3 nucleotides are TGTGCCAGCAGTTTATCGGGGACAGGGACGGATACGCAGTATTTT.

This clone turned up a few times. The rearrangement links TRBV5-1 to TRBJ2-1; D remains unclear. Germline CDR1 reads SGHRS; CDR2 reads YFSETQ. V lost 5 bases, J lost 7 bases, and 19 bases lay in between. There are 15 residues in the CDR3. CDR3 protein: CASRRTLMETNEQFF. CDR3 nucleotide sequence: TGCGCCAGCAGAAGAACACTTATGGAGACGAATGAGCAGTTCTTC.

V is TRBV29-1 and J is TRBJ2-7, with 12 bases lining up with TRBD2. Germline-derived CDR1 and CDR2 are SQVTM and ANQGSEA. The J segment lost 4 bases and the V segment lost 5 bases, leaving 6 bases of the junction unmatched. This CDR3 region has 14 residues. The CDR3 reads CSVYPGTSGYEQYF. DNA for the CDR3: TGCAGCGTTTATCCCGGGACTAGCGGGTACGAGCAGTACTTC.

This clone came up a few times. This chain joins TRBV11-1 and TRBJ2-4, with no clear D. Germline CDR1 SGHAT, CDR2 FQDESV (reference sequence). The V and J ends lost 6 bases and 0 bases respectively, with 12 bases between them. The CDR3 runs to 15 residues. The CDR3 spells CASSVSTVAKNIQYF. DNA of the CDR3: TGTGCCAGCAGTGTGTCGACTGTAGCCAAAAACATTCAGTACTTC.

This clone turned up a few times. This CDR3 reads CASRPQGLEEQYF. Here the CDR3 DNA reads TGTGCCAGCAGACCGCAGGGACTTGAGGAGCAGTACTTC. The chain recombines TRBV27 with TRBJ2-7; D might be TRBD2 (6 bases). CDR3 length: 13 residues. Germline CDR1 MNHEY, CDR2 SMNVEV (reference sequence). The V end lost 6 bases, the J end lost 7 bases, and 16 bases lay between the germline ends.

The chain couples TRBV7-9 to TRBJ1-1, with a tentative D call TRBD1 (5 bases). V gave up 5 bases and J gave up 1 base, with 14 bases separating them. Germline CDR1 is SEHNR and CDR2 is FQNEAQ (reference sequence). The CDR3 runs to 15 residues. CDR3 protein: CASSPEWGRNTEAFF. In DNA form, the CDR3 reads TGTGCCAGCAGCCCTGAGTGGGGCCGGAACACTGAAGCTTTCTTT.

This clone turned up a few times. The J gene is TRBJ2-7, the V gene TRBV6-6; tentative D call: TRBD1 (6 bases). Trimming removed 2 bases at V and 2 bases at J, with 7 bases between. Germline-derived CDR1 and CDR2 are MNHNY and SVGAGI (reference sequence). CDR3 length: 13 amino acids. The chain's CDR3 is CASSYGGPYEQYF. CDR3 bases: TGTGCCAGCAGTTACGGGGGCCCCTACGAGCAGTACTTC.

There are a few counts of this clone. The chain has TRBV7-8 and TRBJ2-3; TRBD2 aligns across 8 bases. The CDR3 runs to 17 residues. Germline lookup yields CDR1 SGHVS and CDR2 FQNEAQ. V was pared by 0 bases and J by 3 bases, with 8 bases of the junction left unmatched. The CDR3 loop is CASSLAWAGGLTDTQYF. The CDR3 coding sequence is TGTGCCAGCAGCTTAGCCTGGGCGGGGGGACTGACAGATACGCAGTATTTT.

This clone was seen ten or more times. The genes are TRBV28 and TRBJ2-5, with 13 bases aligning to TRBD2. This CDR3 contains 16 residues. V shed 5 bases and J 4 bases; nucleotides not matched to a gene: 7. Germline lookup yields CDR1 MDHEN and CDR2 SYDVKM. The CDR3 loop is CASSLTSGRAGETQYF. Written as DNA, the CDR3 is TGTGCCAGCAGTCTCACTAGCGGGAGGGCCGGAGAGACCCAGTACTTC.

In the case of this clone: Different DNA sequences within this sample yield the same CDR3. This sequence joins TRBV5-1 and TRBJ1-1; 10 nucleotides agree with TRBD1. V was clipped by 4 bases and J by 4 bases; unmatched bases: 4. Per the germline V gene, CDR1 is SGHRS and CDR2 is YFSETQ. The CDR3 extends over 14 amino acids. The CDR3 sequence is CASSPGQGGTEAFF. DNA of the CDR3: TGCGCCAGCAGCCCCGGACAGGGGGGCACTGAAGCTTTCTTT. Drawing the rest from reference TRBV5-1 and TRBJ1-1, the complete variable domain is KAGVTQTPRYLIKTRGQQVTLSCSPISGHRSVSWYQQTPGQGLQFLFEYFSETQRNKGNFPGRFSGRQFSNSRSEMNVSTLELGDSALYLCASSPGQGGTEAFFGQGTRLTVV.

This clone has only a few counts. The chain is built from TRBV29-1 and TRBJ1-1; TRBD1 aligns across 7 bases. This CDR3 spans 10 amino acids. Germline CDR1 and CDR2: SQVTM and ANQGSEA. V lost 7 bases, J lost 8 bases, and 4 bases stayed unmatched. The CDR3: CSAGQAEAFF. The CDR3 DNA is TGCAGCGCCGGACAGGCCGAAGCTTTCTTT.

This clone was counted between two and nine times. The chain links TRBV7-2 to TRBJ1-6, with a possible D match to TRBD1 (5 bases). The germline gives CDR1 SGHTA, CDR2 FQGNSA. The ends were cut back, 10 bases at V and 8 bases at J, with 18 bases in the middle. The CDR3 contains 14 residues. The CDR3 reads CATSIQARHSPLHF. The CDR3 bases are TGTGCCACCTCAATACAGGCCCGTCATTCACCCCTCCACTTT.

The V call is TRBV29-1, the J call TRBJ1-2, with D perhaps TRBD1 (5 bases). Per germline, CDR1 SQVTM and CDR2 ANQGSEA. The V end lost 7 bases, the J end lost 4 bases, and 22 bases lay between the germline ends. The CDR3 loop spans 15 amino acids. CDR3: CSALKGTGGAYGYTF. The CDR3 DNA is TGCAGCGCTCTAAAGGGTACAGGAGGGGCCTATGGCTACACCTTC.

This chain joins TRBV2 and TRBJ1-4; no reliable D call. The CDR3 consists of 15 residues. The V end lost 6 bases, the J end lost 0 bases, and 11 bases lay between the germline ends. Looked up from germline, CDR1 is SNHLY and CDR2 is FYNNEI. CDR3 sequence (DNA): TGTGCCAGCAGGCGCGACACCCCAACTAATGAAAAACTGTTTTTT. This sequence encodes CASRRDTPTNEKLFF.

This clone has just a few counts. The gene calls are TRBV5-4 and TRBJ2-6, with 8 bases lining up with TRBD1. Germline V gives CDR1 SGHNT, CDR2 YYREEE (reference sequence). V trimming: 1 base; J trimming: 4 bases; junction bases outside the gene matches: 7. The CDR3 has 17 residues. CDR3 region: CASSLWQGAGGANVLTF. The CDR3 bases are TGTGCCAGCAGCTTGTGGCAGGGGGCAGGAGGGGCCAACGTCCTGACTTTC.

This clone was observed a few times. The V call is TRBV14, the J call TRBJ2-1, with D maybe TRBD1 (7 bases). This CDR3 region has 15 residues. V was pared by 0 bases and J by 7 bases, with 13 bases between. CDR1 is SGHDN and CDR2 is FVKESK in the germline V gene. The CDR3 is CASSQDWAGGNEQFF. The CDR3 DNA sequence: TGTGCCAGCAGCCAAGATTGGGCAGGGGGGAATGAGCAGTTCTTC.

This sequence joins TRBV4-3 and TRBJ1-6; 9 nucleotides line up with TRBD1. This CDR3 has 15 amino acids. CDR1 and CDR2 from the germline V gene are LGHNA and YSLEER. Trimming cost V 4 bases and J 6 bases; bases outside gene matches: 4. The CDR3 coding sequence is TGCGCCAGCAGCCGGACAGGGGAGCTTAATTCACCCCTCCACTTT. Protein product: CASSRTGELNSPLHF.